The 21 T cell receptor beta chains below all came from one sample that was sequenced in a study of beta chain features in type 1 diabetes. Reverse transcribing all isolated RNA meant expressed TCRB transcripts were sequenced. Some clones are missing from TCRdb's copy, which holds only in-frame ones; the method was immunoSEQ multiplex PCR. The sample gives 240,000 or so clones, 14% of which show up once; approximately 0.018% is in the top ten. Study-wide results and caveats: Shortening of TCRB CDR3s, moderate but significant, appeared in all four CD4+ subsets of Type 1 diabetes patients.

Their specific antigens are unknown. Sequencing was performed on naive CD4+ T cells from blood. The receptor set was obtained from a man aged 30-40 years with type 1 diabetes.

The chain carries TRBV2 and TRBJ2-5; the match to TRBD2 covers 10 bases. The ends lost 4 bases at V and 4 bases at J; junction bases unmatched: 3. Germline CDR1 reads SNHLY; CDR2 reads FYNNEI. This CDR3 spans 14 amino acids. The CDR3 here is CASSAVAGGETQYF. The CDR3 DNA reads as TGTGCCAGCAGTGCTGTAGCGGGGGGAGAGACCCAGTACTTC.

The rearrangement uses TRBV30 and TRBJ2-5; TRBD1 is a possible D gene (5 bases). The CDR3 spans 12 residues. Trimming stripped 8 bases from V and 2 bases from J, with 12 bases between. CDR1 is GTSNPN and CDR2 is SVGIG in the germline V gene (reference sequence). The CDR3 reads CARRQGQETQYF. CDR3 nucleotide sequence: TGTGCCCGCCGTCAGGGACAAGAGACCCAGTACTTC. Full variable domain (rest looked up from reference TRBV30 and TRBJ2-5): SQTIHQWPATLVQPVGSPLSLECTVEGTSNPNLYWYRQAAGRGLQLLFYSVGIGQISSEVPQNLSASRPQDRQFILSSKKLLLSDSGFYLCARRQGQETQYFGPGTRLLVL.

In this sample, this clone turned up a few times. The chain uses TRBV6-5 and TRBJ2-4; maybe TRBD2 (5 bases). CDR1 and CDR2 (germline): MNHEY, SVGAGI. V lost 5 bases to trimming and J lost 8 bases, with 16 bases between them. The CDR3 is 14 amino acids. The CDR3: CASSRREPDDIQYF. The CDR3 nucleotides are TGTGCCAGCAGTCGCCGGGAACCGGATGACATTCAGTACTTC.

This clone was detected a few times. The CDR3 bases are TGCGCCAGCAGCCCGGGGGGCCCTGAAGCTTTCTTT. Encoded protein: CASSPGGPEAFF. J is TRBJ1-1 and V is TRBV5-1, with D perhaps TRBD1 (6 bases). From germline, CDR1 is SGHRS and CDR2 YFSETQ. Trimming took 4 bases from V and 6 from J, leaving 10 bases between them. The CDR3 is 12 residues long.

The sample holds a few counts of this clone. This chain connects TRBV27 to TRBJ1-1; no clear D gene. The germline V gene has CDR1 MNHEY and CDR2 SMNVEV (reference sequence). Trimming removed 7 bases at V and 0 bases at J, with 6 bases between. CDR3 length equals 12 residues. The CDR3 nucleotides read TGTGCCAGCAAATCAGTGAACACTGAAGCTTTCTTT. Amino acids: CASKSVNTEAFF.

This clone was recorded a few times. The V call is TRBV29-1, the J call TRBJ1-1; 7 nucleotides align to TRBD1. J was trimmed by 5 bases and V by 3 bases; bases with no gene match: 15. The germline CDR1 and CDR2 sequences are SQVTM and ANQGSEA. The CDR3 is 16 residues long. This chain's CDR3 is CSVEGTKDRTRTEAFF. The CDR3 nucleotides read TGCAGCGTTGAGGGGACCAAGGACAGGACGAGAACTGAAGCTTTCTTT.

The gene calls are TRBV29-1 and TRBJ2-7; TRBD1 might be the D (7 bases). V was clipped by 0 bases and J by 9 bases, with 15 bases between them. The germline CDR1 and CDR2 sequences are SQVTM and ANQGSEA. The CDR3 sequence is 13 residues long. The CDR3 spells CSVEDRQGGGQYF. The CDR3 DNA sequence: TGCAGCGTTGAAGATCGGCAGGGGGGCGGGCAGTACTTC.

This clone was picked up a small number of times. Other nucleotide sequences from this sample produce the same CDR3. The rearrangement uses TRBV7-2 and TRBJ2-3, with 15 bases that match TRBD2. The CDR3 is 15 amino acids. Looked up from germline, CDR1 is SGHTA and CDR2 is FQGNSA. The ends lost 4 bases at V and 6 bases at J; junction bases unmatched: 2. The CDR3 nucleotides are TGTGCCAGCAGCTCAGGACTAGCGGGGGGGGATACGCAGTATTTT. Translation gives CASSSGLAGGDTQYF.

The rearrangement uses TRBV19 and TRBJ1-5; TRBD1 aligns across 9 bases. V trimming: 7 bases; J trimming: 4 bases; junction bases outside the gene matches: 11. Per the germline V gene, CDR1 is LNHDA and CDR2 is SQIVND (reference sequence). This CDR3 is built from 16 residues. The CDR3 nucleotides are TGTGCCAGTACCAGACAGGGACAGGGCGGGAATCAGCCCCAGCATTTT. It is translated as CASTRQGQGGNQPQHF.

The sample holds a few counts of this clone. The chain employs TRBV29-1 and TRBJ2-7; TRBD1 might be the D (5 bases). V was shortened by 4 bases and J by 6 bases, with 13 bases between the two germline ends. Germline CDR1 is SQVTM and CDR2 is ANQGSEA. CDR3 length: 12 residues. The CDR3 region is CSVAQDISEQYF. The CDR3 region has the DNA TGCAGCGTTGCCCAGGACATATCCGAGCAGTACTTC.

This clone was seen only a few times. This chain uses TRBV11-2 with TRBJ1-2; TRBD1 matches 7 bases. The CDR3 runs 15 residues. Germline V gives CDR1 SGHAT, CDR2 FQNNGV. V was pared by 1 base and J by 3 bases, with 5 bases of the junction left unmatched. CDR3 bases: TGTGCCAGCAGCTTAGGACAGGGAAATCACTATGGCTACACCTTC. It yields the protein CASSLGQGNHYGYTF.

Only a few counts were recorded for this clone. This rearrangement joins TRBV15 to TRBJ1-2; D gene unclear. This CDR3 spans 13 amino acids. V was trimmed by 2 bases and J by 3 bases, leaving 7 bases between them. The germline CDR1 and CDR2 sequences are LNHNV and YYDKDF (reference sequence). CDR3 sequence (DNA): TGTGCCACCAGCAGACCTGAGGACTATGGCTACACCTTC. Its protein is CATSRPEDYGYTF.

The V call is TRBV2, the J call TRBJ2-2, with D perhaps TRBD2 (5 bases). This CDR3 is built from 15 residues. Trimming took 2 bases from V and 1 from J, leaving 8 bases between them. The germline V gene encodes CDR1 SNHLY and CDR2 FYNNEI. DNA for the CDR3: TGTGCCAGCAGTGAATCAAGCGGGAACACCGGGGAGCTGTTTTTT. Its protein product is CASSESSGNTGELFF. Drawing the rest from reference TRBV2 and TRBJ2-2, the complete variable domain is EPEVTQTPSHQVTQMGQEVILRCVPISNHLYFYWYRQILGQKVEFLVSFYNNEISEKSEIFDDQFSVERPDGSNFTLKIRSTKLEDSAMYFCASSESSGNTGELFFGEGSRLTVL.

V gene TRBV5-1 combines with J gene TRBJ2-4; 7 positions match TRBD1. This CDR3 has 16 amino acids. With V trimmed by 2 bases and J by 6 bases, 11 bases remained unmatched. Germline V gives CDR1 SGHRS, CDR2 YFSETQ. The CDR3 DNA is TGCGCCAGCAGCTTACAACCGACAGGGATGAGAAACATTCAGTACTTC. Amino acid sequence: CASSLQPTGMRNIQYF.

This clone was seen a few times. The chain has TRBV30 and TRBJ1-6; D unresolved. V lost 2 bases, J lost 7 bases, and 9 bases lay in between. Per the germline V gene, CDR1 is GTSNPN and CDR2 is SVGIG (reference sequence). CDR3 size: 13 residues. In DNA, the CDR3 is TGTGCCTGGAGTTCGGTCGCCAATTCACCCCTCCACTTT. Translation gives CAWSSVANSPLHF.

The chain couples TRBV2 to TRBJ2-5; D is unresolved. Germline assignment: CDR1 SNHLY and CDR2 FYNNEI. The CDR3 length is 10 residues. Trimming took 6 bases from V and 4 from J, leaving 3 bases between them. CDR3 residues: CASRAETQYF. Written as DNA, the CDR3 is TGTGCCAGCAGGGCAGAGACCCAGTACTTC.

V and J are TRBV7-9 and TRBJ1-2, with 10 bases lining up with TRBD1. V shed 5 bases, J shed 8 bases, and the junction held 5 bases outside the gene matches. Germline-derived CDR1 and CDR2 are SEHNR and FQNEAQ (reference sequence). The CDR3 totals 13 residues. This chain's CDR3 is CASSTGQGSGYTF. CDR3 nucleotides: TGTGCCAGCAGCACGGGACAGGGGAGCGGCTACACCTTC. Supplemented by reference TRBV7-9 and TRBJ1-2, the full variable domain reads DTGVSQNPRHKITKRGQNVTFRCDPISEHNRLYWYRQTLGQGPEFLTYFQNEAQLEKSRLLSDRFSAERPKGSFSTLEIQRTEQGDSAMYLCASSTGQGSGYTFGSGTRLTVV.

This chain joins TRBV4-1 and TRBJ2-3, with TRBD1 identical over 7 bases. This CDR3 contains 15 residues. The V segment lost 3 bases and the J segment 2 bases; nucleotides outside the gene matches: 5. Germline CDR1 is MGHRA and CDR2 is YSYEKL. Here the CDR3 reads CASSQTGFYTDTQYF. CDR3 DNA sequence: TGCGCCAGCAGCCAGACAGGGTTCTACACAGATACGCAGTATTTT.

The CDR3 DNA reads TGTGCCAGCGGACTCCGCCCGAGACAGCCCCAGCATTTT. This translates into CASGLRPRQPQHF. The chain uses TRBV7-2 and TRBJ1-5; D is ambiguous. V was cut by 8 bases and J by 7 bases, with 15 bases left in between. Germline V gene lookup returns CDR1 SGHTA and CDR2 FQGNSA. There are 13 residues in the CDR3. The full variable domain, with the rest looked up from reference TRBV7-2 and TRBJ1-5, is GAGVSQSPSNKVTEKGKDVELRCDPISGHTALYWYRQSLGQGLEFLIYFQGNSAPDKSGLPSDRFSAERTGGSVSTLTIQRTQQEDSAVYLCASGLRPRQPQHFGDGTRLSIL.

The chain employs TRBV18 and TRBJ1-6; perhaps TRBD1 as D (6 bases). The CDR3 sequence is 13 residues long. Deletions cut 5 bases from V and 7 bases from J, with 9 bases between. The germline V gene encodes CDR1 KGHSH and CDR2 LQKENI. CDR3 sequence reads: CASSSQGNSPLHF. The CDR3 DNA follows: TGTGCCAGCTCATCGCAGGGGAATTCACCCCTCCACTTT.

On this clone: One end of the junction fails to match germline, which may point to a read error. The V call is TRBV30, the J call TRBJ1-1; D gene ambiguous. This CDR3 has 12 residues. Germline loops: CDR1 GTSNPN, CDR2 SVGIG (reference sequence). CDR3 amino acids: CASSYMNTEAFF. In DNA form, the CDR3 reads TGTGCCTCGAGTTATATGAACACTGAAGCTTTCTTT.